This is a list of T cell receptor beta chains from one sample in a study of yellow fever vaccine responses in identical twins. From the RT-PCR reads, TCRdb called clonotypes with MiXCR, one entry per CDR3 protein. The sample lists about 6,000 distinct CDR3 sequences, approximately 70% occurring once. Sequenced material: T cells from blood (PBMCs), unsorted or a sorted subset (not recorded which), taken before or after yellow fever vaccination (not recorded which). These receptor sequences come from a woman under 30 who received the yellow fever vaccine. The CDR3 runs from the conserved cysteine through the conserved F or W. A D gene is named only where the DNA matches it firmly. Expanded clones get a size class; other rows say once, few or many, or leave the size out.

cdr3_aa cdr3_nt j_call clone_size d_call v_call
CASSFPTNEQFF TGTGCCAGCTCATTCCCCACAAATGAGCAGTTCTTC TRBJ2-1 NA NA TRBV18
CASRRDRDTDTQYF TGTGCCAGCAGAAGGGACAGGGACACAGATACGCAGTATTTT TRBJ2-3 NA TRBD1 TRBV2
CASSISTGNQPQHF TGTGCCAGCAGTATCTCGACAGGGAATCAGCCCCAGCATTTT TRBJ1-5 NA TRBD1 TRBV2
CASSLIVSWNYGYTF TGTGCCAGCAGTTTAATTGTCAGCTGGAACTATGGCTACACCTTC TRBJ1-2 once NA TRBV28
CSASWGAGGDNEQFF TGCAGCGCATCTTGGGGAGCGGGCGGGGACAATGAGCAGTTCTTC TRBJ2-1 once NA TRBV29-1
CASSLRGIDYGYTF TGTGCCAGCAGTTTAAGGGGTATCGACTATGGCTACACCTTC TRBJ1-2 NA NA TRBV12-3/TRBV12-4
CATSDLSGDTDTQYF TGTGCCACCAGTGACCTTAGCGGGGACACAGATACGCAGTATTTT TRBJ2-3 NA TRBD2 TRBV24-1
CAISESRGSGNQPQHF TGTGCCATCAGTGAGTCCCGGGGGAGCGGGAATCAGCCCCAGCATTTT TRBJ1-5 NA NA TRBV10-3
CASRLLTSGYNEQFF TGTGCCAGCAGATTACTGACTAGCGGTTACAATGAGCAGTTCTTC TRBJ2-1 NA TRBD2 TRBV6-2/TRBV6-3
CASSRGGSLNTGELFF TGTGCCAGCAGTCGGGGGGGCAGTCTGAACACCGGGGAGCTGTTTTTT TRBJ2-2 once TRBD2 TRBV2
CASSTGTTYNEQFF TGCGCCAGCAGCACCGGGACAACCTACAATGAGCAGTTCTTC TRBJ2-1 NA NA TRBV5-1
CASSYSRGWGFQETQYF TGTGCCAGCAGTTACTCGCGGGGATGGGGATTCCAAGAGACCCAGTACTTC TRBJ2-5 NA NA TRBV6-2/TRBV6-3
CASLSVSGANVLTF TGTGCCAGCCTGTCTGTTTCTGGGGCCAACGTCCTGACTTTC TRBJ2-6 NA NA TRBV6-1
CASTRQTNYGYTF TGTGCCAGCACCCGACAGACCAACTATGGCTACACCTTC TRBJ1-2 NA NA TRBV4-2
CSVARGPYRVPLFNEQFF TGCAGCGTTGCCCGAGGGCCTTACAGAGTACCCCTTTTCAATGAGCAGTTCTTC TRBJ2-1 NA NA TRBV29-1
CASKHDRGGYNEQFF TGTGCCAGCAAACACGACAGGGGGGGTTACAATGAGCAGTTCTTC TRBJ2-1 NA TRBD1 TRBV3-1
CATSRDLRTPRLDTEAFF TGTGCCACCAGCAGAGACCTACGGACCCCTCGATTGGACACTGAAGCTTTCTTT TRBJ1-1 few NA TRBV15
CALKRGALSYGYTF TGTGCCTTGAAACGGGGCGCCCTCTCCTATGGCTACACCTTC TRBJ1-2 NA NA TRBV2
CSARADSLRYEQYF TGCAGTGCTAGGGCGGACAGTCTTCGATACGAGCAGTACTTC TRBJ2-7 NA NA TRBV20-1
CSVLGGYGYTF TGCAGCGTTTTAGGGGGTTATGGCTACACCTTC TRBJ1-2 NA NA TRBV29-1
CASSPGAYEQYF TGTGCCAGTAGCCCAGGAGCCTACGAGCAGTACTTC TRBJ2-7 NA NA TRBV19
CATVGSVNTGELFF TGTGCCACGGTCGGGAGTGTGAACACCGGGGAGCTGTTTTTT TRBJ2-2 NA NA TRBV28
CSVERDGHYEQYF TGCAGCGTTGAAAGGGACGGCCACTACGAGCAGTACTTC TRBJ2-7 few NA TRBV29-1
CSVVERAGGTEAFF TGCAGCGTTGTTGAACGAGCCGGAGGCACTGAAGCTTTCTTT TRBJ1-1 few NA TRBV29-1
CASSQRERTDTQYF TGTGCCAGCAGCCAGCGGGAGAGGACAGATACGCAGTATTTT TRBJ2-3 once TRBD2 TRBV7-2
CASSYSKDRRSGNTIYF TGTGCCAGCAGTTACTCGAAGGACAGGCGCTCTGGAAACACCATATATTTT TRBJ1-3 NA TRBD1 TRBV6-2/TRBV6-3
CSAREGQGDTEAFF TGCAGTGCTAGAGAGGGACAGGGGGACACTGAAGCTTTCTTT TRBJ1-1 few TRBD1 TRBV20-1
CASSHLSRRGNQETQYF TGCGCCAGCAGTCACCTCTCCAGGCGAGGCAACCAAGAGACCCAGTACTTC TRBJ2-5 NA NA TRBV23-1
CASSLGTGIISNQPQHF TGTGCCAGCAGCCTCGGGACAGGGATCATTAGCAATCAGCCCCAGCATTTT TRBJ1-5 large NA TRBV21-1
CATSRDSTPQETQYF TGTGCCACCAGCAGAGATTCAACCCCGCAAGAGACCCAGTACTTC TRBJ2-5 NA NA TRBV15
CATSGPGPMTGELFF TGTGCCACCAGCGGTCCGGGACCGATGACCGGGGAGCTGTTTTTT TRBJ2-2 NA NA TRBV15
CASSPGTAADTQYF TGTGCCAGCTCACCAGGGACGGCCGCAGATACGCAGTATTTT TRBJ2-3 NA NA TRBV18
CSVAPTGRTEAFF TGCAGCGTTGCCCCGACAGGGAGGACTGAAGCTTTCTTT TRBJ1-1 NA TRBD1 TRBV29-1
CASSLVASGQETQYF TGTGCCAGCAGCTTAGTCGCTAGCGGGCAAGAGACCCAGTACTTC TRBJ2-5 NA TRBD2 TRBV7-6
CASSLDRANQPQHF TGTGCCAGCAGCTTGGACAGAGCCAATCAGCCCCAGCATTTT TRBJ1-5 once NA TRBV11-2
CASSWGTGEYEQYF TGTGCCAGCAGCTGGGGGACAGGGGAGTACGAGCAGTACTTC TRBJ2-7 NA TRBD1 TRBV5-4
CASSQGGSGGITDTQYF TGCGCCAGCAGCCAAGGCGGCTCGGGAGGGATCACAGATACGCAGTATTTT TRBJ2-3 NA TRBD2 TRBV4-3
CSARGGEQFF TGCAGTGCTAGAGGGGGTGAGCAGTTCTTC TRBJ2-1 once NA TRBV20-1
CASSRSSYEQYF TGTGCCAGCAGTCGGAGCTCCTACGAGCAGTACTTC TRBJ2-7 NA NA TRBV7-2
CSAPGTGASEQFF TGCAGCGCTCCCGGGACAGGGGCGTCTGAGCAGTTCTTC TRBJ2-1 NA TRBD1 TRBV29-1
CASSDDRDTGELFF TGTGCCAGCAGTGACGACAGGGACACCGGGGAGCTGTTTTTT TRBJ2-2 NA TRBD1 TRBV6-4
CASSVQMNTEAFF TGTGCCAGCAGCGTGCAGATGAACACTGAAGCTTTCTTT TRBJ1-1 NA NA TRBV7-3
CATSGTTRTYEQYF TGTGCCACCTCGGGAACGACAAGGACCTACGAGCAGTACTTC TRBJ2-7 NA NA TRBV19
CASSPPRPSYNEQFF TGTGCCAGCTCGCCCCCGAGACCTTCCTACAATGAGCAGTTCTTC TRBJ2-1 once NA TRBV18
CASSLRTGGYEQYF TGTGCCAGCAGCCTTAGGACAGGGGGCTACGAGCAGTACTTC TRBJ2-7 NA TRBD1 TRBV3-1
CASSSLPNTEAFF TGTGCCAGCAGCTCCCTCCCGAACACTGAAGCTTTCTTT TRBJ1-1 NA NA TRBV11-3